The clone carrying this TCR beta chain appeared a single time. Its specificity is unknown. This record comes from a study of shared clonotypes between healthy human individuals. Study summary: Each donor contributed plates that comprised three CD4 naive, three CD4 memory, two CD8 naive and one CD8 memory. Findings and caveats of the study: The generation probabilities recorded for non-shared clonotypes fell below those of clonotypes shared by all four donors. Incompleteness in sorted-subset sequencing, despite large depth, was shown by rarefaction.

Here immunoSEQ multiplex PCR was the method, and the copy in TCRdb shows in-frame clones only, minus some. This sample has a few million clones; about nine tenths occur once, and the top ten carry approximately 0.4%. Trimming cost V 6 bases and J 6 bases; bases outside gene matches: 11. The length of the CDR3 is 14 residues. Germline-derived CDR1 and CDR2 are MNHNS and SASEGT. Sequencing was done on a sample of naive CD4+ T cells from PBMCs. The subset: CD45RA+ positively selected. V gene TRBV6-1 combines with J gene TRBJ2-7, with 7 bases identical to TRBD1. The TCR sequence derives from a man aged 18 to 29 in good health. Some clones in this sample may be carry-over from other donors' samples. In nucleotides, the CDR3 is TGTGCCAGCAGGGCCGGGACAGTGCTTCCCGAGCAGTACTTC. It specifies CASRAGTVLPEQYF.